This TCR beta chain stems from a study of beta chain features in type 1 diabetes. Study in general: Age, gender and cell yields were alike across patients and healthy donors.

Since all of the isolated RNA was reverse transcribed, expressed TCRB transcripts were what got sequenced. Read counts averaged roughly 3.7 million for samples of naive, central memory and regulatory T cells. Generated by immunoSEQ multiplex PCR, the TCRdb table keeps only in-frame clones and is missing some. This table holds under 400,000 clones, around 13% found once. It was one heparinised blood draw, averaging around 110 mL, that each donor gave. Sorting with CD45RO/CCR7/CD25/CD127/CD95/CD27 yielded naive, central memory, regulatory and stem-like memory CD4+ cells. The V gene lost 6 bases and the J gene lost 6 bases, with 9 bases spanning the gap. The CDR3 runs to 12 residues. Per the germline V gene, CDR1 is SGHTA and CDR2 is FQGTGA.

The TCR sequence derives from a man younger than 30 in good health. The material sequenced was naive CD4+ T cells from blood. The V and J genes are TRBV7-3 and TRBJ2-4, with D unclear. CDR3 in amino acids: CASSSPGNIQYF. The CDR3 bases are TGTGCCAGCAGTTCCCCAGGAAACATTCAGTACTTC.